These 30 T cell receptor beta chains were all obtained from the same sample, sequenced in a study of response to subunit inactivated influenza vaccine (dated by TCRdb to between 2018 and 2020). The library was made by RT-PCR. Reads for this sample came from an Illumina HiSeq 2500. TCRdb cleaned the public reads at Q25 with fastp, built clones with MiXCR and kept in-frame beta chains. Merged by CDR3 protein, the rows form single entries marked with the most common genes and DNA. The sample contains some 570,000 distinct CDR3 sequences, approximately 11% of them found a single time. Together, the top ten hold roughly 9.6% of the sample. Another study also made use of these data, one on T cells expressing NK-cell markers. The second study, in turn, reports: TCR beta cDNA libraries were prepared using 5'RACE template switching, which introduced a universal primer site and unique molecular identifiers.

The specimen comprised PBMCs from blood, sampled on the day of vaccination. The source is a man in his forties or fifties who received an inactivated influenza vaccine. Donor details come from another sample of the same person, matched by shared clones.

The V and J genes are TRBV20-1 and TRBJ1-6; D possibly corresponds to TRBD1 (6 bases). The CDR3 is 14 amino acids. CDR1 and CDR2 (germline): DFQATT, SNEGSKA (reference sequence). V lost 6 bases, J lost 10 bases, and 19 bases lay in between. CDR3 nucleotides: TGCAGTGCCACAAAACAGGGAGGGAGATCACCCCTCCACTTT. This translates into CSATKQGGRSPLHF.

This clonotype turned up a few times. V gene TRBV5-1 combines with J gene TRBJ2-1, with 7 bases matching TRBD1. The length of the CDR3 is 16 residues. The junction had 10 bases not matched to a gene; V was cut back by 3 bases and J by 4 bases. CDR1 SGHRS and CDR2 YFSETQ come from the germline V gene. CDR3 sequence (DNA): TGCGCCAGCAGCTGGCCCGCCGGGACAGCTTACAATGAGCAGTTCTTC. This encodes CASSWPAGTAYNEQFF.

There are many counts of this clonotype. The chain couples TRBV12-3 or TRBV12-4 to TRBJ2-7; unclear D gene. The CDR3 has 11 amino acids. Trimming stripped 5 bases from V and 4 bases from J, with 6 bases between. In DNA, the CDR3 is TGTGCCAGCAGTGATGTGTACGAGCAGTACTTC. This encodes CASSDVYEQYF.

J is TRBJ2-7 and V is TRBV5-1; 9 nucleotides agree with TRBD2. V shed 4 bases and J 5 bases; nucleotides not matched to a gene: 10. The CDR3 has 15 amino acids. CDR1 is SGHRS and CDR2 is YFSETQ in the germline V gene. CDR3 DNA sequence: TGCGCCAGCAGCCTAGCGATAGCGGGAGCGAACGAGCAGTACTTC. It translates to CASSLAIAGANEQYF.

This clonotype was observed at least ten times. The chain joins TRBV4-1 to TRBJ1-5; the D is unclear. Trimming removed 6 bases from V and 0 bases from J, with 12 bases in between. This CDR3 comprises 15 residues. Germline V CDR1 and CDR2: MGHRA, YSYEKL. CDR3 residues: CASRPGPYSNQPQHF. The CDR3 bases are TGCGCCAGCAGACCCGGGCCTTATAGCAATCAGCCCCAGCATTTT.

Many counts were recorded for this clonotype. The CDR3 DNA is TGCGCCAGCAGCCCCGACGGGACAGCTAGCACAGATACGCAGTATTTT. It translates to CASSPDGTASTDTQYF. The genes are TRBV5-1 and TRBJ2-3; 7 bases are a match to TRBD1. Trimming cost V 4 bases and J 0 bases; bases outside gene matches: 8. The CDR3 sequence is 16 residues long. CDR1 and CDR2 (germline): SGHRS, YFSETQ.

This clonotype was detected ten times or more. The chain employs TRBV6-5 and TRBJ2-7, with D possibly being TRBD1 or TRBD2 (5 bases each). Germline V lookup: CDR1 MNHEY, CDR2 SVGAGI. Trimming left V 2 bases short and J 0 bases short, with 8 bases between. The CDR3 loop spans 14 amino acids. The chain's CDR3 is CASSYRDASYEQYF. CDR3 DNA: TGTGCCAGCAGTTACCGGGACGCCTCCTACGAGCAGTACTTC.

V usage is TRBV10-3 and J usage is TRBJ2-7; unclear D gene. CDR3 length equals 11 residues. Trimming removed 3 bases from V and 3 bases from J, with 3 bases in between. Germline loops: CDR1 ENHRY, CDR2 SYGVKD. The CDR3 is CAISDYYEQYF. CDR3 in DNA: TGTGCCATCAGTGATTACTACGAGCAGTACTTC.

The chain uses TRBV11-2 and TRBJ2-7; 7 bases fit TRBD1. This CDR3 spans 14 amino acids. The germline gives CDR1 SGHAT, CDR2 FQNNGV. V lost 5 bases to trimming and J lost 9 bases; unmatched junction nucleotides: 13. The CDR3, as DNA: TGTGCCAGCAGCAGGGACAGCGGTCTACGAGCGCAGTACTTC. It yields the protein CASSRDSGLRAQYF.

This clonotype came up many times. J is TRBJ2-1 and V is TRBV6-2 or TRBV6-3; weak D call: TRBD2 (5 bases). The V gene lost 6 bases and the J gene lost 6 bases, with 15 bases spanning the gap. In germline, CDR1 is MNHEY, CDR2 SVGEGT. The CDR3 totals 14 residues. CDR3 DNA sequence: TGTGCCAGCAGAGCGGAGACCAACGCCAATGAGCAGTTCTTC. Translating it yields CASRAETNANEQFF.

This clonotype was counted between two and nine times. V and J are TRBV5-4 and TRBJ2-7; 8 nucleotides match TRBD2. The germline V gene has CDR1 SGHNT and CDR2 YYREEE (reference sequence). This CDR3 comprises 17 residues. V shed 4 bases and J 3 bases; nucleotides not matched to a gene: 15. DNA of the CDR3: TGTGCCAGCAGCCCGGCCTCTCGGGCGGGAGGTAGCTACGAGCAGTACTTC. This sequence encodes CASSPASRAGGSYEQYF.

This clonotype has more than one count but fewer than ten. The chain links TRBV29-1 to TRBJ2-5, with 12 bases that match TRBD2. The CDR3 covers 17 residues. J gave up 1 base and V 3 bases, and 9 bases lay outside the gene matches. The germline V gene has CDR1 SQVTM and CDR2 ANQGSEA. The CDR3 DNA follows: TGCAGCGTTGAGTGGCTAGCGGGGGGGCAACCCCAAGAGACCCAGTACTTC. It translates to CSVEWLAGGQPQETQYF.

The CDR3 loop reads CSVEDGLASIETQYF. CDR3 sequence (DNA): TGCAGCGTTGAAGATGGTCTGGCCTCCATCGAGACCCAGTACTTC. This chain connects TRBV29-1 to TRBJ2-5, with D unresolved. Germline-derived CDR1 and CDR2 are SQVTM and ANQGSEA. V dropped 0 bases and J dropped 5 bases, with 16 bases sitting between them. The CDR3 extends over 15 amino acids.

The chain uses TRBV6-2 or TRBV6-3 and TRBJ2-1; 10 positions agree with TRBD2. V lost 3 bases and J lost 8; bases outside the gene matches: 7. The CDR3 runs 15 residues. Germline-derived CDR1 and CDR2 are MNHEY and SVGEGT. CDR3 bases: TGTGCCAGCAGTTATAGGAGCGGGGGGGCCGATGAGCAGTTCTTC. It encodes CASSYRSGGADEQFF.

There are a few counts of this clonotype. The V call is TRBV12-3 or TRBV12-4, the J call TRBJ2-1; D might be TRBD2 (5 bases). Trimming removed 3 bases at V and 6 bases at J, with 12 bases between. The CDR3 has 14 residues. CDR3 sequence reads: CASSFPPGINEQFF. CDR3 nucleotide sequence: TGTGCCAGCAGTTTCCCTCCCGGGATCAATGAGCAGTTCTTC.

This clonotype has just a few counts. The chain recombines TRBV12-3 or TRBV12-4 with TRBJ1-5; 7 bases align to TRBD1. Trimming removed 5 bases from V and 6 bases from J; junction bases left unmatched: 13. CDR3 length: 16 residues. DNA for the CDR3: TGTGCCAGCAGTCTACACCCCGACAGGGTTGGTCAGCCCCAGCATTTT. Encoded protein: CASSLHPDRVGQPQHF.

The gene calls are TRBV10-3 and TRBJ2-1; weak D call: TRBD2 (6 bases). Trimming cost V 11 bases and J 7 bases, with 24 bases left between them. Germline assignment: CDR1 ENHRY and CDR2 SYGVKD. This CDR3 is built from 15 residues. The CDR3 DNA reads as TGTGCCGCGGTCGTGGGCGGGGACGGAAGAAATGAGCAGTTCTTC. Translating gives CAAVVGGDGRNEQFF.

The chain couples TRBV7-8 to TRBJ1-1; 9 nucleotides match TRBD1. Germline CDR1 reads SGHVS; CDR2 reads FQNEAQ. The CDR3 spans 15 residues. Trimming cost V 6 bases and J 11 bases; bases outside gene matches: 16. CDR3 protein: CASRPTPGQGLRAFF. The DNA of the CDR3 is TGTGCCAGCAGACCAACCCCGGGACAGGGCCTTCGGGCTTTCTTT.

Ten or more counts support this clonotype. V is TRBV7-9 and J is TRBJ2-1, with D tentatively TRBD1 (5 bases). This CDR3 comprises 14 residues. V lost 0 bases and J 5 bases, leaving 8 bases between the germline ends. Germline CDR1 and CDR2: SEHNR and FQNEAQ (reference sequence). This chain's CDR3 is CASSLAGPNNEQFF. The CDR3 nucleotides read TGTGCCAGCAGCTTAGCGGGGCCCAACAATGAGCAGTTCTTC.

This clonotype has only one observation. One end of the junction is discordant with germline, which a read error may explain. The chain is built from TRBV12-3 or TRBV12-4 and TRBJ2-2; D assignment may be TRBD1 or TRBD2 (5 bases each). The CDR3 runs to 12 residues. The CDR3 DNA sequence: TGTGCCAGCAGCCCAGGGAGAGGGGAGCTGCTTTTT. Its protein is CASSPGRGELLF.

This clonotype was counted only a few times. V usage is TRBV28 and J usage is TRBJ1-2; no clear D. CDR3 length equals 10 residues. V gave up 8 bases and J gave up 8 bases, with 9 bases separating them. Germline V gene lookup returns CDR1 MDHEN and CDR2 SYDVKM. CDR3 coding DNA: TGTGCCAGCTCGGACGGGGGCTACACCTTC. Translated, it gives CASSDGGYTF.

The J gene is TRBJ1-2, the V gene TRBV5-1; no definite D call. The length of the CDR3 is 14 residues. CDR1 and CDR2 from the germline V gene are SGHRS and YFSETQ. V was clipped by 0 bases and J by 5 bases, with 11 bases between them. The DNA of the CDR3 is TGCGCCAGCAGCTTGGGAGCCAGTGGTTATGGCTACACCTTC. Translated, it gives CASSLGASGYGYTF.

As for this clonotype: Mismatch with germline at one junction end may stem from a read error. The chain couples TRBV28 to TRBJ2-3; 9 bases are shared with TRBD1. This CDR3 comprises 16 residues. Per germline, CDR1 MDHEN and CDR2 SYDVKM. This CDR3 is CTSSSAGTGLHDAQYF. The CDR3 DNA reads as TGTACCAGCAGTTCCGCCGGGACAGGGTTACATGATGCGCAGTATTTT.

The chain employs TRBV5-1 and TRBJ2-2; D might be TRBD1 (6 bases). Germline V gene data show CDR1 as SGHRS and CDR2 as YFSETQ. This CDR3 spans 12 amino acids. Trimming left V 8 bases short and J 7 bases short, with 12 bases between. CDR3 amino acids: CARPTGHGELFF. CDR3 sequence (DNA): TGCGCCAGACCGACAGGTCACGGGGAGCTGTTTTTT.

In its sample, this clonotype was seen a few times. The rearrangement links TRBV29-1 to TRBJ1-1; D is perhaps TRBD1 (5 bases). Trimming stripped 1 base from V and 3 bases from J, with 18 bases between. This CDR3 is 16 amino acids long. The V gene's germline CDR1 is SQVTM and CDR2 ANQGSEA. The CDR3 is CSVEASSKGGDTEAFF. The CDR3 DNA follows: TGCAGCGTTGAAGCTTCATCCAAGGGAGGGGACACTGAAGCTTTCTTT. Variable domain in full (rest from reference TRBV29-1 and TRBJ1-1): SAVISQKPSRDICQRGTSLTIQCQVDSQVTMMFWYRQQPGQSLTLIATANQGSEATYESGFVIDKFPISRPNLTFSTLTVSNMSPEDSSIYLCSVEASSKGGDTEAFFGQGTRLTVV.

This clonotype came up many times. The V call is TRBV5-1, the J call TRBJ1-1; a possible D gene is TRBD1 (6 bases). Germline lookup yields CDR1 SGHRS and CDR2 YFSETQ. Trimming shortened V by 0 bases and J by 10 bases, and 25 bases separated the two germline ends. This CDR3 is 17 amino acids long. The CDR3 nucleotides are TGCGCCAGCAGCTTGGGGGCAATGGGGGGCCCAAATCTCCGAGCTTTCTTT. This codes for CASSLGAMGGPNLRAFF.

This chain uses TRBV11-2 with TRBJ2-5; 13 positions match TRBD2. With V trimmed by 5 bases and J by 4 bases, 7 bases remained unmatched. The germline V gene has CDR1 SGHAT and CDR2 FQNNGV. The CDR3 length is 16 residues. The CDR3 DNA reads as TGTGCCAGCAGCCAACTGGGACTAGCGGGGACAGAGACCCAGTACTTC. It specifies CASSQLGLAGTETQYF.

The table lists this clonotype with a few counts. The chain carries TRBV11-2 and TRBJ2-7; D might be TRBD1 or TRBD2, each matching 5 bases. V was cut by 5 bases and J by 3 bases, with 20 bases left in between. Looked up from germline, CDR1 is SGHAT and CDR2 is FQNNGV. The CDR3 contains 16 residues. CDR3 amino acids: CASSPTPGTGLYEQYF. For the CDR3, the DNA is TGTGCCAGCAGCCCCACCCCGGGGACGGGGCTCTACGAGCAGTACTTC. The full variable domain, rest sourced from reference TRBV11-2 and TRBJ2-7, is EAGVAQSPRYKIIEKRQSVAFWCNPISGHATLYWYQQILGQGPKLLIQFQNNGVVDDSQLPKDRFSAERLKGVDSTLKIQPAKLEDSAVYLCASSPTPGTGLYEQYFGPGTRLTVT.

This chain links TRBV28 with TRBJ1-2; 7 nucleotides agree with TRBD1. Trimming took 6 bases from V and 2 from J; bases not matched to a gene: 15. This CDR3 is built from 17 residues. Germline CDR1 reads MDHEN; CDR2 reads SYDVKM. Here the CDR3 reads CASRVRDSDIPNYGYTF. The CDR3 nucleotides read TGTGCCAGCAGGGTCCGGGACAGTGATATTCCAAACTATGGCTACACCTTC.

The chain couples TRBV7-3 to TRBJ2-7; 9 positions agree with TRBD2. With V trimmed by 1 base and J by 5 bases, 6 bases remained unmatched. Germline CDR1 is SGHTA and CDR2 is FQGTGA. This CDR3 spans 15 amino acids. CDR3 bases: TGTGCCAGCAGCTTAATCCCTAGCGGGATTCACGAGCAGTACTTC. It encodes CASSLIPSGIHEQYF. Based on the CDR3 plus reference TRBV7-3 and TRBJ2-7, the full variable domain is GAGVSQTPSNKVTEKGKYVELRCDPISGHTALYWYRQSLGQGPEFLIYFQGTGAADDSGLPNDRFFAVRPEGSVSTLKIQRTERGDSAVYLCASSLIPSGIHEQYFGPGTRLTVT.